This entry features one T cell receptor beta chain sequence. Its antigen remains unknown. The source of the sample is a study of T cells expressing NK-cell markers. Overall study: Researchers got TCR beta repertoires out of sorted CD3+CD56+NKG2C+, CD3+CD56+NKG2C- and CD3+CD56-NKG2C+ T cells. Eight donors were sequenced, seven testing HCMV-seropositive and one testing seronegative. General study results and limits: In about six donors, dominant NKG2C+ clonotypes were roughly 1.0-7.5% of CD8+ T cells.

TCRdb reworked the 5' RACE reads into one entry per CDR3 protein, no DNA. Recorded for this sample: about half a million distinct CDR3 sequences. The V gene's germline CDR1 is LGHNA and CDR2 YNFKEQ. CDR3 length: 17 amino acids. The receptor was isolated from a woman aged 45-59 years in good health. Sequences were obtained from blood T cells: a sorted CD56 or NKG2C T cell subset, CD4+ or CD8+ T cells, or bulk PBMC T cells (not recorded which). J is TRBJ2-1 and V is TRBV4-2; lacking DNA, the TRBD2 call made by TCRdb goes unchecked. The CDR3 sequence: CASSQDLVAVLYNEQFF.